This record concerns one T cell receptor (beta chain) sequence. CDR1 MDHEN and CDR2 SYDVKM come from the germline V gene. CDR3 length: 13 amino acids. After removal of 6 bases from V and 5 bases from J, the junction contained 6 bases not matched to a gene. Either two negative PCRs, clearance, or symptom resolution qualified Cohort 3 donors as recovered. The sample comes from a study of blood T cell repertoires in COVID-19. At the level of the study: Both acute and convalescent COVID-19 samples were obtained from the United States, Italy and Spain. The cDNA or gDNA used as material had been derived from T cells, B-cell-depleted T cells, or PBMCs.

Under the authors' procedure: Reference gene primer amplification gave nucleated cell count estimates. Method: immunoSEQ multiplex PCR; TCRdb's copy keeps in-frame clones and lacks some. V, J and clone size are those of that table, while D and trimming were read from the DNA. The data contain some 100,000 clones, 80% to 90% of them seen just once; the ten biggest clones take up approximately 2.6%. The sequenced material came from PBMCs or T cells enriched from blood (not recorded which). The chain joins TRBV28 to TRBJ2-7, with TRBD1 identical over 8 bases. The origin of this receptor is a woman aged 45-60 years who had recovered from COVID-19. CDR3 in DNA: TGTGCCAGCAGCTCACAGGGGGTCCACGAGCAGTACTTC. Translated, it gives CASSSQGVHEQYF. Based on the CDR3 plus reference TRBV28 and TRBJ2-7, the full variable domain is DVKVTQSSRYLVKRTGEKVFLECVQDMDHENMFWYRQDPGLGLRLIYFSYDVKMKEKGDIPEGYSVSREKKERFSLILESASTNQTSMYLCASSSQGVHEQYFGPGTRLTVT.